A single sample is the source of the 7 T cell receptor beta chains below, sequenced in a study of control samples from healthy donors and cancer patients. Sequencing was performed with immunoSEQ multiplex PCR; in TCRdb, only in-frame clones are kept and a portion is missing. The table has about 190,000 clones, about 90% seen once. Source material: blood. The receptors here all came from a man between 25 and 39 years old in good health.

The chain has TRBV5-1 and TRBJ2-5; 11 positions agree with TRBD2. The germline CDR1 and CDR2 sequences are SGHRS and YFSETQ. The CDR3 length is 16 residues. The V gene end was trimmed by 4 bases and the J gene end by 3 bases; junction bases not matched to a gene: 8. The DNA of the CDR3 is TGCGCCAGCAGCCTGGGCGGTAGCGGGGGGGAAGAGACCCAGTACTTC. Its protein product is CASSLGGSGGEETQYF.

The gene calls are TRBV6-1 and TRBJ1-6; D perhaps matches TRBD1 (5 bases). From germline, CDR1 is MNHNS and CDR2 SASEGT. The CDR3 is 15 residues long. V dropped 1 base and J dropped 7 bases, with 11 bases sitting between them. In DNA form, the CDR3 reads TGTGCCAGCAGTGAAGACGGGGCCCTAAATTCACCCCTCCACTTT. This gives the protein CASSEDGALNSPLHF.

V usage is TRBV11-2 and J usage is TRBJ1-4; weak D call: TRBD1 (5 bases). The CDR3 totals 16 residues. CDR1 SGHAT and CDR2 FQNNGV come from the germline V gene. Trimming took off 5 bases at V and 0 bases at J, with 13 bases between the two ends. The CDR3 nucleotides read TGTGCCAGCAGCCCAAGTTGGGGGGCAACTAATGAAAAACTGTTTTTT. It specifies CASSPSWGATNEKLFF.

V gene TRBV10-3 combines with J gene TRBJ1-6, with D tentatively TRBD1 (5 bases). CDR3 length equals 15 residues. Germline CDR1 ENHRY, CDR2 SYGVKD. V gave up 6 bases and J gave up 10 bases, with 19 bases separating them. The CDR3 nucleotides read TGTGCCATCAGCAGAATGGGGGTCGAGGCGTCACCCCTCCACTTT. Protein sequence: CAISRMGVEASPLHF.

The chain joins TRBV27 to TRBJ2-1; D gene uncertain. V lost 4 bases, J lost 0 bases, and 10 bases lay in between. CDR1 is MNHEY and CDR2 is SMNVEV in the germline V gene (reference sequence). The CDR3 runs to 15 residues. CDR3 region: CASSSEYHSYNEQFF. CDR3 coding DNA: TGTGCCAGCAGTTCCGAGTATCACTCCTACAATGAGCAGTTCTTC.

This sequence joins TRBV20-1 and TRBJ2-7; 7 positions match TRBD2. V shed 3 bases and J 0 bases; nucleotides not matched to a gene: 5. The V gene's germline CDR1 is DFQATT and CDR2 SNEGSKA (reference sequence). CDR3 length equals 14 residues. The CDR3 DNA sequence: TGCAGTGCTAGTGGGCGGGGGAGCTCCTACGAGCAGTACTTC. Its translation is CSASGRGSSYEQYF.

This chain links TRBV7-9 with TRBJ2-1; D may be TRBD2 (6 bases). CDR1 is SEHNR, CDR2 FQNEAQ, per germline (reference sequence). Trimming pared 3 bases from V and 2 bases from J, leaving 23 bases between. CDR3 size: 19 residues. The DNA of the CDR3 is TGTGCCAGCAGCTTGGCGGGGATGCAATTCAGGCCCCCCTACAATGAGCAGTTCTTC. Translated, it gives CASSLAGMQFRPPYNEQFF.